One sample yielded the 7 T cell receptor beta chains listed below, sequenced in a study of CD8 T cells in Susac syndrome. An input of 0.5 to 1 ug of RNA was subjected to reverse transcription using random hexamers. TCRdb reanalysed the immunoSEQ multiplex PCR reads using MiXCR and keeps one entry per CDR3 protein. The sample lists about 140,000 distinct CDR3 sequences, more than 90% occurring once. The sequencing input was CD4+ T cells from PBMCs. These receptors were collected from a human donor with Susac syndrome.

The chain couples TRBV20-1 to TRBJ1-1; no clear D. Germline-derived CDR1 and CDR2 are DFQATT and SNEGSKA (reference sequence). The V gene lost 2 bases and the J gene lost 0 bases, with 10 bases spanning the gap. This CDR3 contains 14 residues. The CDR3 DNA is TGCAGTGCTAGAATGGGCAACATGAACACTGAAGCTTTCTTT. Its translation: CSARMGNMNTEAFF.

This chain joins TRBV20-1 and TRBJ1-1; 8 positions match TRBD1. The ends lost 3 bases at V and 1 base at J; junction bases unmatched: 7. This CDR3 has 15 residues. Germline CDR1 DFQATT, CDR2 SNEGSKA (reference sequence). The CDR3 protein is CSARETGVRNTEAFF. The CDR3 coding sequence is TGCAGTGCTAGGGAGACAGGGGTTCGGAACACTGAAGCTTTCTTT.

The J gene is TRBJ2-5, the V gene TRBV2; the D is unclear. Germline V lookup: CDR1 SNHLY, CDR2 FYNNEI. V dropped 5 bases and J dropped 1 base, with 8 bases sitting between them. This CDR3 is 13 amino acids long. The DNA for the CDR3 is TGTGCCAGCAGTCCCTTTTCCCAAGAGACCCAGTACTTC. It is translated as CASSPFSQETQYF.

The chain combines TRBV7-8 with TRBJ1-5; D perhaps matches TRBD1 (5 bases). There are 15 residues in the CDR3. V lost 1 base to trimming and J lost 5 bases, with 12 bases between them. CDR1 SGHVS and CDR2 FQNEAQ come from the germline V gene. CDR3 DNA: TGTGCCAGCAGCTTAGGGGGGGGTATGTATCAGCCCCAGCATTTT. Residues: CASSLGGGMYQPQHF.

The gene calls are TRBV20-1 and TRBJ2-3, with D possibly called TRBD1 or TRBD2 (6 bases each). CDR1 is DFQATT, CDR2 SNEGSKA, per germline (reference sequence). V lost 6 bases, J lost 3 bases, and 16 bases lay in between. CDR3 size: 14 residues. For the CDR3, the DNA is TGCAGTGCCTCTCTGGGGGGCCTAACAGATACGCAGTATTTT. Amino acids: CSASLGGLTDTQYF.

The V and J genes are TRBV12-3 or TRBV12-4 and TRBJ1-1, with D perhaps matching TRBD1 (5 bases). The length of the CDR3 is 13 residues. Trimming removed 7 bases at V and 6 bases at J, with 15 bases between. CDR3 sequence (DNA): TGTGCCAGCAACCTTAGGGGACGCGCTGAAGCTTTCTTT. Its protein product is CASNLRGRAEAFF.

The V call is TRBV19, the J call TRBJ2-7, with 7 bases fitting TRBD2. The CDR3 length is 14 residues. Trimming removed 5 bases from V and 4 bases from J; junction bases left unmatched: 8. In germline, CDR1 is LNHDA, CDR2 SQIVND (reference sequence). CDR3 sequence: CASSPRLAGYEQYF. The DNA of the CDR3 is TGTGCCAGTAGTCCTCGACTAGCTGGGTACGAGCAGTACTTC.